This T cell receptor beta chain was documented in a study of blood T cell repertoires in COVID-19. Study overall: Acute-phase and convalescent COVID-19 samples originated in the United States, Italy and Spain. The cDNA or gDNA used as material had been derived from T cells, B-cell-depleted T cells, or PBMCs.

The authors' processing: Amplifying reference gene primers gave estimates of nucleated cell counts. Repertoires were generated with immunoSEQ multiplex PCR, while TCRdb's copy carries only in-frame clones and drops some. V and J calls and clone size come straight from that table; D and trimming were deduced from the DNA. The sample contains approximately 30,000 clones, approximately 88% of which appear only once. This clone was seen only a few times. There are 13 residues in the CDR3. Germline V lookup: CDR1 SGHVS, CDR2 FNYEAQ. V was cut by 5 bases and J by 6 bases, with 14 bases left in between. The receptor comes from a human donor in a cohort sampled during active COVID-19. The sequencing input was peripheral blood. The rearrangement joins TRBV7-6 to TRBJ2-7; tentatively, D is TRBD2 (5 bases). The CDR3 protein is CASSPPRGTEQYF. CDR3 nucleotides: TGTGCCAGCAGCCCCCCTCGGGGTACCGAGCAGTACTTC.